This T cell receptor beta chain derives from a study of T-cell reconstitution after alpha-beta-depleted transplantation in children. Study outcomes and limitations: Some patients owed their high day-60 TCRbeta diversity to surviving recipient T cells and thymic progenitors. Expanded graft clones, several hundred of them, were reportedly the source of alpha-beta T cells about two months after transplant. It was newly produced T cells that mostly accounted for T-cell counts and diversity one year after transplant.

CDR3 length equals 16 residues. Trimming left V 6 bases short and J 4 bases short, with 22 bases between. From germline, CDR1 is MNHEY and CDR2 SVGEGT. This clonotype was detected only a few times. Its antigen is still unknown. Unique molecular identifiers were incorporated into the prepared TCRbeta library. TCRdb recomputed calls from the PCR reads with MiXCR, one row per CDR3 protein. The repertoire includes tens of thousands of distinct CDR3 sequences, about 40% of them detected once, and roughly 98% sits in the top ten. This chain connects TRBV6-2 or TRBV6-3 to TRBJ2-7; D possibly corresponds to TRBD1 (5 bases). This clonotype originated in a male patient younger than 18 who had a stem cell transplant for acute lymphoblastic leukemia, so the T cells may come from the graft donor. The material was PBMCs, mostly from graft donor cells, obtained 360 days after TCRalphabeta/CD19-depleted stem cell transplant. The CDR3 bases are TGTGCCAGCAGCCACATAGAGGTCCCTGGGGCTTACGAGCAGTACTTC. This translates into CASSHIEVPGAYEQYF.